This TCR beta chain was found in a study of T cells after posttransplantation cyclophosphamide. Method: immunoSEQ multiplex PCR; TCRdb's copy keeps in-frame clones and lacks some. This table holds over 45,000 clones with no singletons; the top ten claim about 2.2%. There are many counts of this clone. The sequence was collected from a man aged 40-49 years in good health, CMV-negative, and a related stem cell transplant donor. The source material was PBMCs.

The CDR3 region has the DNA TGTGCCATCAGTGGAACCAAATCGGGACTAGCGGGAGCCACTGAGCAGTTCTTC. Its protein is CAISGTKSGLAGATEQFF. This chain uses TRBV10-3 with TRBJ2-1; TRBD2 matches at 14 bases. CDR1 and CDR2 from the germline V gene are ENHRY and SYGVKD. V lost 4 bases to trimming and J lost 9 bases; unmatched junction nucleotides: 14. This CDR3 is built from 18 residues.